The 30 T cell receptor beta chains in this list originate from one sample, sequenced in a study of blood T cell repertoires in COVID-19. Sequencing was performed with immunoSEQ multiplex PCR; in TCRdb, only in-frame clones are kept and a portion is missing. Here the sample spans tens of thousands of clones, roughly 84% being singletons. Sequencing was performed on peripheral blood. The receptor source for this set is a man in his fifties with acute or convalescent COVID-19.

The chain uses TRBV5-1 and TRBJ2-3, with 7 bases fitting TRBD1. CDR1 SGHRS and CDR2 YFSETQ come from the germline V gene. V was pared by 4 bases and J by 5 bases, with 10 bases of the junction left unmatched. The CDR3 is 15 residues long. The CDR3 is CASSMGAGGRDTQYF. The DNA of the CDR3 is TGCGCCAGCAGCATGGGGGCAGGGGGAAGAGATACGCAGTATTTT.

The sample holds one count of this clone. This sequence joins TRBV29-1 and TRBJ1-2; TRBD1 agrees at 9 bases. This CDR3 contains 12 residues. CDR1 SQVTM and CDR2 ANQGSEA come from the germline V gene. Trimming took 3 bases from V and 13 from J; bases not matched to a gene: 9. The CDR3 sequence is CSVDPDRGRPTF. The CDR3 DNA follows: TGCAGCGTTGACCCGGACAGGGGAAGGCCCACCTTC.

CDR3 loop: CASSWGDYNYEQYF. DNA of the CDR3: TGTGCCAGCAGTTGGGGGGACTATAACTACGAGCAGTACTTC. The genes are TRBV5-5 and TRBJ2-7; 7 positions agree with TRBD2. The CDR3 runs to 14 residues. J lost 3 bases, V lost 5 bases, and 8 bases had no gene match. Germline assignment: CDR1 SGHKS and CDR2 YYEKEE (reference sequence).

This chain links TRBV16 with TRBJ1-6; perhaps TRBD1 as D (6 bases). The CDR3 contains 17 residues. Between the trimmed V and J ends, which lost 0 bases and 10 bases, there was a span of 19 bases. Germline assignment: CDR1 KGHSY and CDR2 FQNENV. The CDR3 loop is CASSQSQRGNIGSPLHF. The DNA for the CDR3 is TGTGCCAGCAGCCAATCGCAAAGGGGGAATATAGGCTCACCCCTCCACTTT. The whole variable domain, remainder taken from reference TRBV16 and TRBJ1-6, is GEEVAQTPKHLVRGEGQKAKLYCAPIKGHSYVFWYQQVLKNEFKFLISFQNENVFDETGMPKERFSAKCLPNSPCSLEIQATKLEDSAVYFCASSQSQRGNIGSPLHFGNGTRLTVT.

This clone was counted a single time. The CDR3 loop is CASSSQGSDTQYF. For the CDR3, the DNA is TGTGCCAGCAGCTCCCAGGGTTCAGATACGCAGTATTTT. V is TRBV7-7 and J is TRBJ2-3; D perhaps matches TRBD1 (5 bases). This CDR3 contains 13 residues. With 4 bases removed from V and 4 bases from J, the gap between germline ends came to 9 bases. CDR1 SSHAT and CDR2 FNYEAQ come from the germline V gene (reference sequence).

This clone was seen a single time. The chain is built from TRBV7-2 and TRBJ2-1, with TRBD2 matching 8 bases. Germline CDR1 reads SGHTA; CDR2 reads FQGNSA. CDR3 size: 15 residues. Unmatched junction bases numbered 2, after V lost 1 base and J lost 3 bases. CDR3 sequence reads: CASSLGSGDYNEQFF. The CDR3 DNA reads TGTGCCAGCAGCTTAGGTAGCGGGGACTACAATGAGCAGTTCTTC.

The chain joins TRBV4-3 to TRBJ1-2; TRBD1 might be the D (6 bases). The CDR3 is 15 residues long. Per the germline V gene, CDR1 is LGHNA and CDR2 is YSLEER. V was trimmed by 0 bases and J by 1 base, leaving 9 bases between them. In nucleotides, the CDR3 is TGCGCCAGCAGCCAAGATCGAGGGGGTAACTATGGCTACACCTTC. It encodes CASSQDRGGNYGYTF.

J is TRBJ1-2 and V is TRBV5-4; 7 bases align to TRBD1. J lost 7 bases, V lost 0 bases, and 6 bases had no gene match. Per germline, CDR1 SGHNT and CDR2 YYREEE (reference sequence). The CDR3 has 14 amino acids. The CDR3 reads CASSLVGSGGGYTF. As DNA, the CDR3 is TGTGCCAGCAGCTTGGTCGGGTCAGGGGGTGGCTACACCTTC.

V is TRBV4-3 and J is TRBJ1-2; possible D gene TRBD1, 5 bases. Germline V lookup: CDR1 LGHNA, CDR2 YSLEER. Trimming shortened V by 4 bases and J by 4 bases, and 16 bases separated the two germline ends. The CDR3 runs to 15 residues. The chain's CDR3 is CASSPGSEVSYGYTF. CDR3 nucleotide sequence: TGCGCCAGCAGCCCAGGGTCCGAGGTATCCTATGGCTACACCTTC.

This clone has just one count. The V and J genes are TRBV5-1 and TRBJ2-2, with D perhaps TRBD1 (5 bases). CDR1 is SGHRS and CDR2 is YFSETQ in the germline V gene. The CDR3 has 12 residues. The V gene lost 4 bases and the J gene lost 7 bases, with 8 bases spanning the gap. CDR3 loop: CASSQGYGELFF. The CDR3, as DNA: TGCGCCAGCAGCCAGGGATACGGGGAGCTGTTTTTT. Supplemented by reference TRBV5-1 and TRBJ2-2, the full variable domain reads KAGVTQTPRYLIKTRGQQVTLSCSPISGHRSVSWYQQTPGQGLQFLFEYFSETQRNKGNFPGRFSGRQFSNSRSEMNVSTLELGDSALYLCASSQGYGELFFGEGSRLTVL.

The rearrangement joins TRBV3-1 (or the pseudogene TRBV3-2) to TRBJ2-2; no clear D gene. V lost 4 bases and J lost 0, with 6 bases in between. This CDR3 has 14 amino acids. CDR1 and CDR2 from the germline V gene are LGHDT and YNNKEL (reference sequence). CDR3 in DNA: TGTGCCAGCAGCCGACAAGCGAACACCGGGGAGCTGTTTTTT. It is translated as CASSRQANTGELFF.

The CDR3 spells CASSQDRTGRLDEQYF. As DNA, the CDR3 is TGTGCCAGCAGCCAAGACCGGACAGGGCGACTAGACGAGCAGTACTTC. This rearrangement joins TRBV3-1 (or the pseudogene TRBV3-2) to TRBJ2-7, with 8 bases matching TRBD1. From germline, CDR1 is LGHDT and CDR2 YNNKEL (reference sequence). CDR3 length: 16 amino acids. The V segment lost 0 bases and the J segment 5 bases; nucleotides outside the gene matches: 9.

V usage is TRBV7-9 and J usage is TRBJ2-1; D is ambiguous. V was pared by 6 bases and J by 13 bases, with 16 bases between. Germline V gene data show CDR1 as SEHNR and CDR2 as FQNEAQ (reference sequence). This CDR3 comprises 12 residues. CDR3 sequence reads: CASRPIERIQFF. The CDR3 DNA is TGTGCCAGCAGACCCATCGAGAGAATCCAGTTCTTC.

The chain has TRBV4-1 and TRBJ2-1; 8 bases fit TRBD2. J gave up 0 bases and V 2 bases, and 6 bases lay outside the gene matches. The CDR3 is 17 amino acids. Germline V gives CDR1 MGHRA, CDR2 YSYEKL. This chain's CDR3 is CASSQYGRASSYNEQFF. Written as DNA, the CDR3 is TGCGCCAGCAGCCAATACGGGAGGGCCAGCTCCTACAATGAGCAGTTCTTC.

The J gene is TRBJ2-7, the V gene TRBV11-2; D is uncertain. The length of the CDR3 is 14 residues. V lost 0 bases, J lost 2 bases, and 8 bases lay in between. Germline CDR1 and CDR2: SGHAT and FQNNGV. For the CDR3, the DNA is TGTGCCAGCAGCTTAGATAGTCGGGCCTACGAGCAGTACTTC. Encoded protein: CASSLDSRAYEQYF.

The table lists this clone with a count of one. V is TRBV19 and J is TRBJ1-5; D gene ambiguous. This CDR3 region has 10 residues. The germline V gene has CDR1 LNHDA and CDR2 SQIVND (reference sequence). Trimming left V 9 bases short and J 4 bases short, with 4 bases between. CDR3 loop: CARTNQPQHF. For the CDR3, the DNA is TGTGCCAGGACTAATCAGCCCCAGCATTTT.

The count of this clone is one. This chain connects TRBV28 to TRBJ1-2, with D tentatively TRBD1 (5 bases). Germline V gene lookup returns CDR1 MDHEN and CDR2 SYDVKM. V dropped 5 bases and J dropped 7 bases, with 17 bases sitting between them. The CDR3 runs 14 residues. CDR3 protein: CASSDLPSRVGYTF. DNA for the CDR3: TGTGCCAGCAGTGACTTGCCCTCCAGGGTTGGCTACACCTTC.

This clone was detected only once. V usage is TRBV9 and J usage is TRBJ1-6; TRBD1 agrees at 8 bases. Germline V CDR1 and CDR2: SGDLS, YYNGEE. The V and J ends lost 7 bases and 7 bases, in that order; junction bases with no gene match: 4. The CDR3 contains 13 residues. The CDR3 DNA is TGTGCCAGCTCTGACAGGGGAAATTCACCCCTCCACTTT. As protein: CASSDRGNSPLHF.

V gene TRBV5-1 combines with J gene TRBJ2-1; 7 nucleotides align to TRBD1. The CDR3 spans 15 residues. The trim removed 4 bases at V and 3 bases at J, leaving 7 bases unmatched. The germline V gene has CDR1 SGHRS and CDR2 YFSETQ. DNA of the CDR3: TGCGCCAGCAGCACCCGACAGGGCGGCTACAATGAGCAGTTCTTC. This gives the protein CASSTRQGGYNEQFF.

The genes are TRBV4-3 and TRBJ1-3; TRBD1 aligns across 7 bases. The CDR3 runs 15 residues. Germline CDR1 and CDR2: LGHNA and YSLEER. The ends lost 2 bases at V and 4 bases at J; junction bases unmatched: 5. CDR3 sequence (DNA): TGCGCCAGCAGCCAAAGGCAGGGGGTAGGAAACACCATATATTTT. It encodes CASSQRQGVGNTIYF.

With regard to this clone: Given the absence of the conserved phenylalanine or tryptophan at the CDR3 end, a read error is likely. Because the CDR3's place on the DNA is in doubt, the DNA is left out and the CDR3 is given as listed by TCRdb. The V gene is TRBV28, the J gene TRBJ1-1; the D call of TRBD1 is as the table states it, not checked on the DNA. The CDR3 extends over 13 residues, inclusive of both ends. The V gene's germline CDR1 is MDHEN and CDR2 SYDVKM. The CDR3 is CASHSARGSGSFL.

In its sample, this clone was seen a few times. V gene TRBV6-5 combines with J gene TRBJ2-1; TRBD2 might be the D (5 bases). The germline V and J ends were trimmed by 4 bases and 2 bases, with 12 bases remaining between them. CDR1 is MNHEY, CDR2 SVGAGI, per germline. The CDR3 is made up of 15 amino acids. The CDR3 DNA sequence: TGTGCCAGCAGTTTACAGCGGCCCCCCTACAATGAGCAGTTCTTC. Its translation: CASSLQRPPYNEQFF.

This chain uses TRBV5-1 with TRBJ2-1; 10 nucleotides align to TRBD1. The length of the CDR3 is 16 residues. J gave up 5 bases and V 0 bases, and 5 bases lay outside the gene matches. Germline V gives CDR1 SGHRS, CDR2 YFSETQ. CDR3 sequence (DNA): TGCGCCAGCAGCTTGGGGCGTGGGACAGGGGACAATGAGCAGTTCTTC. It translates to CASSLGRGTGDNEQFF.

The V and J genes are TRBV9 and TRBJ1-4; D not resolved. Trimming took off 3 bases at V and 6 bases at J, with 6 bases between the two ends. There are 12 residues in the CDR3. CDR1 and CDR2 (germline): SGDLS, YYNGEE. The CDR3 protein is CASSALDEKLFF. The CDR3 coding sequence is TGTGCCAGCAGCGCCCTTGATGAAAAACTGTTTTTT.

CDR3 amino acids: CASMNSLNTGELFF. CDR3 DNA sequence: TGTGCCAGCATGAACAGCCTGAACACCGGGGAGCTGTTTTTT. The chain carries TRBV6-6 and TRBJ2-2; D ambiguous. There are 14 residues in the CDR3. Germline lookup yields CDR1 MNHNY and CDR2 SVGAGI (reference sequence). Trimming removed 7 bases from V and 1 base from J, with 10 bases in between.

This sequence joins TRBV5-4 and TRBJ1-3; no reliable D call. CDR3 length: 15 amino acids. Germline values: CDR1 SGHNT, CDR2 YYREEE (reference sequence). Trimming removed 0 bases at V and 0 bases at J, with 7 bases between. CDR3 amino acids: CASSLGANSGNTIYF. For the CDR3, the DNA is TGTGCCAGCAGCTTGGGGGCTAACTCTGGAAACACCATATATTTT.

As regards this clone: The germline gene is not matched at one end of the junction; a read error may be the cause. The chain links TRBV5-5 to TRBJ2-7, with a tentative D call TRBD1 (6 bases). There are 12 residues in the CDR3. Germline assignment: CDR1 SGHKS and CDR2 YYEKEE (reference sequence). CDR3 in DNA: TGTGCCAGCAGTTTGGACAGTTTAGTTCAGTACTTC. Its protein is CASSLDSLVQYF. The entire variable domain, with the rest obtained from reference TRBV5-5 and TRBJ2-7, is as follows: DAGVTQSPTHLIKTRGQQVTLRCSPISGHKSVSWYQQVLGQGPQFIFQYYEKEERGRGNFPDRFSARQFPNYSSELNVNALLLGDSALYLCASSLDSLVQYFGPGTRLTVT.

The V gene is TRBV6-1, the J gene TRBJ1-5; D is undetermined. CDR3 length: 13 amino acids. Germline-derived CDR1 and CDR2 are MNHNS and SASEGT. The germline V and J ends were trimmed by 1 base and 7 bases, with 8 bases remaining between them. The CDR3 coding sequence is TGTGCCAGCAGTGAAGTGGTTGGCCAGCCCCAGCATTTT. Translation gives CASSEVVGQPQHF.

The rearrangement joins TRBV24-1 to TRBJ1-1; TRBD1 matches at 9 bases. V dropped 2 bases and J dropped 4; count of bases not matched to a gene: 7. The CDR3 loop spans 16 amino acids. Germline V gives CDR1 KGHDR, CDR2 SFDVKD. The CDR3 region has the DNA TGTGCCACCAGTGATTCGGACAGGGGAGGGAGCACTGAAGCTTTCTTT. Translated, it gives CATSDSDRGGSTEAFF.

The rearrangement joins TRBV7-2 to TRBJ1-4, with unresolved D. CDR1 and CDR2 from the germline V gene are SGHTA and FQGNSA. This CDR3 contains 14 residues. V was shortened by 2 bases and J by 8 bases, with 12 bases between the two germline ends. In DNA form, the CDR3 reads TGTGCCAGCAGCTTAATGTCGGGATACGAAAAACTGTTTTTT. Amino acid sequence: CASSLMSGYEKLFF.